One sample yielded the 25 T cell receptor beta chains listed below, sequenced in a study of CXCR3-negative and CXCR3-positive naive CD8 T cells. Study results and caveats: Comparison of naive cells showed more hydrophobic TRB CDR3s in CXCR3-positive than in CXCR3-negative naive cells.

Libraries of TRB cDNA were made by 5' RACE and carried UMIs. With the 5' RACE reads reprocessed, TCRdb shows one record per CDR3 protein and no DNA. The sample data list some 150,000 distinct CDR3 sequences. The antigens these receptors bind are not known. The specimen was naive CXCR3+ CD8+ T cells from blood. Subset given: CD45RO-CCR7+CD27+CD95- naive CD8+ T cells expressing CXCR3 (TNR3+). The receptors derive from a human donor in good health. Some clones in this sample may be carry-over from other donors' samples.

The chain couples TRBV20-1 to TRBJ2-3; as DNA is missing, the TRBD2 call by TCRdb cannot be tested. Germline CDR1 DFQATT, CDR2 SNEGSKA (reference sequence). The CDR3 covers 19 residues. The CDR3 is CSAREESVFDYLSTDTQYF.

The rearrangement links TRBV13 to TRBJ2-7; TCRdb gives TRBD2 as the D gene, but with no DNA this cannot be confirmed. The germline gives CDR1 PRHDT, CDR2 FYEKMQ (reference sequence). The CDR3 loop spans 14 amino acids. The CDR3 spells CVSSQRGGDYEQYF.

The chain carries TRBV20-1 and TRBJ2-7; TCRdb lists TRBD1, though no DNA is available to test this call. The CDR3 has 14 amino acids. CDR1 and CDR2 from the germline V gene are DFQATT and SNEGSKA (reference sequence). The chain's CDR3 is CSARPWDGFYEQYF.

The chain joins TRBV11-2 to TRBJ2-3; the TCRdb D gene call, TRBD1, has no DNA to confirm it. CDR1 and CDR2 (germline): SGHAT, FQNNGV. The CDR3 is 15 amino acids. The CDR3 region is CASSLRWADTDTQYF.

This chain links TRBV7-6 with TRBJ1-1. This CDR3 comprises 16 residues. Germline-derived CDR1 and CDR2 are SGHVS and FNYEAQ. CDR3: CASSPKSVDTNTEAFF.

The rearrangement joins TRBV7-9 to TRBJ2-2; as DNA is missing, the TRBD2 call by TCRdb cannot be tested. This CDR3 has 16 amino acids. The germline gives CDR1 SEHNR, CDR2 FQNEAQ (reference sequence). This CDR3 is CASRPSSGRADGELFF.

V gene TRBV4-1 combines with J gene TRBJ2-1; TCRdb lists TRBD1, though no DNA is available to test this call. The CDR3 is made up of 13 amino acids. Germline values: CDR1 MGHRA, CDR2 YSYEKL. This CDR3 is CASRGQGGNEQFF.

The V and J genes are TRBV18 and TRBJ2-1. The CDR3 covers 12 residues. The germline CDR1 and CDR2 sequences are KGHSH and LQKENI. The CDR3 sequence is CASSPPSNEQFF.

The rearrangement uses TRBV20-1 and TRBJ1-1; TCRdb's D call, TRBD1, is unchecked because there is no DNA. Per the germline V gene, CDR1 is DFQATT and CDR2 is SNEGSKA (reference sequence). CDR3 length: 13 residues. Here the CDR3 reads CSAPDRVNTEAFF.

The J gene is TRBJ2-3, the V gene TRBV29-1; the TCRdb D gene call, TRBD2, has no DNA to confirm it. The CDR3 loop spans 15 amino acids. The V gene's germline CDR1 is SQVTM and CDR2 ANQGSEA. CDR3 amino acids: CSVLTGTSVADTQYF.

The CDR3 loop reads CASGGTANEAFF. The gene calls are TRBV11-2 and TRBJ1-1. CDR1 is SGHAT and CDR2 is FQNNGV in the germline V gene. The CDR3 length is 12 residues.

CDR3 sequence: CASSLLGQSEQYF. The chain combines TRBV7-2 with TRBJ2-7; the TCRdb call, TRBD1, lacks DNA for checking. The CDR3 extends over 13 amino acids. Germline CDR1 reads SGHTA; CDR2 reads FQGNSA.

The chain employs TRBV4-3 and TRBJ2-1; with no DNA, the TCRdb D assignment of TRBD1 cannot be verified. This CDR3 region has 15 residues. Germline values: CDR1 LGHNA, CDR2 YSLEER. CDR3 residues: CASSQDGDVYNEQFF.

The chain uses TRBV7-9 and TRBJ1-2. The CDR3 consists of 12 residues. The germline gives CDR1 SEHNR, CDR2 FQNEAQ (reference sequence). The CDR3 is CASSFSGNGYTF.

The chain joins TRBV15 to TRBJ2-7. The germline V gene encodes CDR1 LNHNV and CDR2 YYDKDF (reference sequence). CDR3 size: 16 residues. This chain's CDR3 is CATSRYSGRTPYEQYF.

The CDR3 here is CSVESEASSYEQYF. V is TRBV29-1 and J is TRBJ2-7. The CDR3 is 14 amino acids. The germline V gene encodes CDR1 SQVTM and CDR2 ANQGSEA.

The V and J genes are TRBV11-2 and TRBJ2-7; the TCRdb call, TRBD1, lacks DNA for checking. The CDR3 is made up of 16 amino acids. Germline V lookup: CDR1 SGHAT, CDR2 FQNNGV. Here the CDR3 reads CASTPSTGFLGYEQYF. The whole variable domain, remainder taken from reference TRBV11-2 and TRBJ2-7, is EAGVAQSPRYKIIEKRQSVAFWCNPISGHATLYWYQQILGQGPKLLIQFQNNGVVDDSQLPKDRFSAERLKGVDSTLKIQPAKLEDSAVYLCASTPSTGFLGYEQYFGPGTRLTVT.

J is TRBJ1-1 and V is TRBV7-9. The germline V gene encodes CDR1 SEHNR and CDR2 FQNEAQ (reference sequence). The CDR3 spans 14 residues. The CDR3 protein is CASSLESHDTEAFF.

This chain links TRBV6-5 with TRBJ2-5; TCRdb reports TRBD1, a call that lacks DNA to check it against. Germline CDR1 MNHEY, CDR2 SVGAGI. The CDR3 consists of 15 residues. CDR3: CASSLTGIGSETQYF.

The V and J genes are TRBV28 and TRBJ2-7; TCRdb's D call, TRBD2, is unchecked because there is no DNA. This CDR3 comprises 17 residues. CDR1 is MDHEN and CDR2 is SYDVKM in the germline V gene. Here the CDR3 reads CASSLQTGLAVSYEQYF.

The J gene is TRBJ2-2, the V gene TRBV11-3. Germline lookup yields CDR1 SGHNT and CDR2 YENEEA. This CDR3 is built from 13 residues. The CDR3 reads CASSNGVAGELFF.

CDR3 sequence: CASSPTHTGASSGNTIYF. The chain employs TRBV13 and TRBJ1-3; without DNA, the TCRdb call of TRBD1 cannot be checked. The CDR3 extends over 18 amino acids. CDR1 PRHDT and CDR2 FYEKMQ come from the germline V gene (reference sequence).

J is TRBJ2-2 and V is TRBV29-1; TCRdb proposes TRBD1, but this gene call is untestable without DNA. The germline gives CDR1 SQVTM, CDR2 ANQGSEA. The CDR3 loop spans 14 amino acids. The CDR3: CSVAGTVNTGELFF.

This chain uses TRBV7-9 with TRBJ2-1; TCRdb outputs TRBD1, but without DNA this stays unchecked. Germline loops: CDR1 SEHNR, CDR2 FQNEAQ (reference sequence). The CDR3 has 16 amino acids. The CDR3 spells CASSPTPVGLHNEQFF.

The rearrangement joins TRBV24-1 to TRBJ2-5. The CDR3 length is 13 residues. The germline CDR1 and CDR2 sequences are KGHDR and SFDVKD. CDR3 in amino acids: CATSDTVQETQYF.